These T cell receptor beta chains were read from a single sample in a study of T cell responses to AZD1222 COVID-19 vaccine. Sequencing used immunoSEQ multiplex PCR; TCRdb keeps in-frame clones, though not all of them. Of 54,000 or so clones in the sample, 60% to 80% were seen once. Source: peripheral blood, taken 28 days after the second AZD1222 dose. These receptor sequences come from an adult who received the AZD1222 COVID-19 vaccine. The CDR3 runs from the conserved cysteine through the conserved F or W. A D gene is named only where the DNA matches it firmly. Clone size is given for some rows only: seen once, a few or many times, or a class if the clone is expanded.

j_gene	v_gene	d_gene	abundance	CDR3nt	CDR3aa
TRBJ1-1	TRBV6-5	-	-	TGTGCCAGCAGCGACCTGGGGGGATCTGAAGCTTTCTTT	CASSDLGGSEAFF
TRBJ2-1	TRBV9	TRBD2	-	TGTGCCAGCAGCGTTAGTAGGAAAGCGGGGTACAATGAGCAGTTCTTC	CASSVSRKAGYNEQFF
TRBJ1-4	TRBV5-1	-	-	TGCGCCAGCAGCTTGGAGACACGCCGTGAAAAACTGTTTTTT	CASSLETRREKLFF
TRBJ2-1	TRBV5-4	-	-	TGTGCCAGCAGCCCCCGATGGACTAAGGGAGACGAGCAGTTCTTC	CASSPRWTKGDEQFF
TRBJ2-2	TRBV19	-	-	TGTGCCAGTAGTATTTCTTTTAGGTCCACCGGGGAGCTGTTTTTT	CASSISFRSTGELFF
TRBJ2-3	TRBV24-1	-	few	TGTGCCACCAGTGACCCGGACCCCCGACGGACAGATACGCAGTATTTT	CATSDPDPRRTDTQYF
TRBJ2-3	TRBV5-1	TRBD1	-	TGCGCCAGCAGCTCCGGACAGGGGGCGGCAAATACGCAGTATTTT	CASSSGQGAANTQYF
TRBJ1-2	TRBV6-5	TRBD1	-	TGTGCCAGCAGTTACCGGGACAGTTTCGGTGGCTACACCTTC	CASSYRDSFGGYTF
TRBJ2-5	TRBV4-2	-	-	TGTGCCAGCAGCCAACAGCGTATGGAGACCCAGTACTTC	CASSQQRMETQYF
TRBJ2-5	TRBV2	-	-	TGTGCCAGCAGTTTCGACCCGGAGACCCAGTACTTC	CASSFDPETQYF
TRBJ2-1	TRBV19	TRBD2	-	TGTGCCAGTAGTATGGGACTAGCGCCCAATGAGCAGTTCTTC	CASSMGLAPNEQFF
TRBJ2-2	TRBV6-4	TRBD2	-	TGTGCCAGCAGCCAGACTAGCGGGAACACCGGGGAGCTGTTTTTT	CASSQTSGNTGELFF
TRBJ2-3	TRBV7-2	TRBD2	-	TGTGCCAGCAGCCCTGGACTAGCGGGAGATACGCAGTATTTT	CASSPGLAGDTQYF
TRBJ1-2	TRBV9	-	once	TGTGCCAGCAGCGTAGCTCGGGGCCTAGACTATGGCTACACCTTC	CASSVARGLDYGYTF
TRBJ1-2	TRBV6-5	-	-	TGTGCCAGCAGGGGCCAGGGTGCTGGGAACTATGGCTACACCTTC	CASRGQGAGNYGYTF
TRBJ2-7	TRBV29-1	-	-	TGCAGCGTTGTACGGCACTACGAGCAGTACTTC	CSVVRHYEQYF
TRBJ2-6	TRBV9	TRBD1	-	TGTGCCAGCAGCGGAATCTACAGGGGGCTCGGGGCCAACGTCCTGACTTTC	CASSGIYRGLGANVLTF